The 20 T cell receptor beta chains below were found in one sample sequenced in a study of post-analysis software for immune sequencing data. Tagging with unique molecular identifiers was a feature of the TCR beta cDNA libraries. A single record per CDR3 protein comes from TCRdb applying MiXCR to the PCR reads. The sample contains a few hundred thousand distinct CDR3 sequences, about 40% of which appear only once. General study points: Roughly 5 TRBV segments, TRBV5-6, TRBV5-1 and TRBV20-1 among them, were found more frequent in patients than controls.

These receptors are not linked to any known antigen. The specimen was blood. These TCRs come from a girl aged 2 to 9 with multiple sclerosis.

Only a few counts were recorded for this clonotype. V is TRBV6-7 and J is TRBJ2-5, with a weak D call TRBD1 (6 bases). TRBV6-7 is treated as an ORF (open reading frame) with a function not yet certain. The length of the CDR3 is 15 residues. Trimming shortened V by 6 bases and J by 7 bases, and 21 bases separated the two germline ends. The CDR3 sequence is CASREPGHTWGTQYF. DNA for the CDR3: TGTGCCAGCAGGGAACCGGGACACACGTGGGGGACCCAGTACTTC.

A few counts support this clonotype. The chain joins TRBV12-3 or TRBV12-4 to TRBJ1-4; D might be TRBD1 (6 bases). The CDR3 has 14 residues. With 7 bases removed from V and 0 bases from J, the gap between germline ends came to 9 bases. DNA of the CDR3: TGTGCCAGCACCCGGACAGCAACTAATGAAAAACTGTTTTTT. Translation: CASTRTATNEKLFF.

With regard to this clonotype: One junction end does not reproduce the germline sequence, and a read error may be involved. CDR3 DNA sequence: TGTACCAGCAGCCAAATGACAGACTCTGAAAAACTGTTTTTT. Translation: CTSSQMTDSEKLFF. The V call is TRBV3-1, the J call TRBJ1-4, with a tentative D call TRBD1 (5 bases). The germline CDR1 and CDR2 sequences are LGHDT and YNNKEL (reference sequence). CDR3 size: 14 residues.

The chain employs TRBV7-6 and TRBJ2-1, with 7 positions matching TRBD1. CDR3 length: 16 residues. CDR1 is SGHVS, CDR2 FNYEAQ, per germline. V lost 2 bases to trimming and J lost 6 bases; unmatched junction nucleotides: 10. The CDR3 DNA reads TGTGCCAGCAGCTTAAAGGTGACAGGGATTGCCAATGAGCAGTTCTTC. This translates into CASSLKVTGIANEQFF.

This clonotype has just a few counts. The chain is built from TRBV20-1 and TRBJ2-5; unclear D gene. Germline V gene data show CDR1 as DFQATT and CDR2 as SNEGSKA (reference sequence). Trimming stripped 7 bases from V and 2 bases from J, with 5 bases between. This CDR3 is 10 amino acids long. As DNA, the CDR3 is TGCAGTGGTACTCAAGAGACCCAGTACTTC. Amino acid sequence: CSGTQETQYF.

The chain couples TRBV12-3 or TRBV12-4 to TRBJ2-5; TRBD2 matches 9 bases. The CDR3 has 15 amino acids. Trimming removed 5 bases from V and 3 bases from J; junction bases left unmatched: 7. Written as DNA, the CDR3 is TGTGCCAGCAGTCTCGGGACTAGCTACAAAGAGACCCAGTACTTC. This gives the protein CASSLGTSYKETQYF.

The chain links TRBV20-1 to TRBJ1-2; D gene ambiguous. In germline, CDR1 is DFQATT, CDR2 SNEGSKA (reference sequence). V lost 5 bases and J 3 bases, leaving 10 bases between the germline ends. The CDR3 spans 12 residues. The CDR3 is CSAEQTYYGYTF. CDR3 coding DNA: TGCAGTGCTGAACAGACTTACTATGGCTACACCTTC.

There are a few counts of this clonotype. The chain recombines TRBV15 with TRBJ1-2; TRBD1 matches at 8 bases. V lost 0 bases to trimming and J lost 6 bases; unmatched junction nucleotides: 3. Germline V lookup: CDR1 LNHNV, CDR2 YYDKDF (reference sequence). The CDR3 length is 14 residues. CDR3 in DNA: TGTGCCACCAGCAGAGATCAGGGGGCGCATGGCTACACCTTC. Translated: CATSRDQGAHGYTF.

This chain connects TRBV29-1 to TRBJ2-7; tentatively, D is TRBD1 (5 bases). V dropped 0 bases and J dropped 4 bases, with 13 bases sitting between them. In germline, CDR1 is SQVTM, CDR2 ANQGSEA. The CDR3 spans 14 residues. CDR3 DNA sequence: TGCAGCGTTGAAGATCGCGGACAAAATTACGAGCAGTACTTC. Translating it yields CSVEDRGQNYEQYF.

This clonotype was counted between two and nine times. This CDR3 reads CSAPNGAKNIQYF. For the CDR3, the DNA is TGCAGTGCTCCAAACGGAGCCAAAAACATTCAGTACTTC. The chain recombines TRBV20-1 with TRBJ2-4; no clear D gene. The germline gives CDR1 DFQATT, CDR2 SNEGSKA (reference sequence). The CDR3 length is 13 residues. V was shortened by 5 bases and J by 0 bases, with 8 bases between the two germline ends.

V gene TRBV5-1 combines with J gene TRBJ2-7; D is perhaps TRBD1 (6 bases). The CDR3 is 15 residues long. V lost 4 bases, J lost 5 bases, and 19 bases lay in between. Germline assignment: CDR1 SGHRS and CDR2 YFSETQ. CDR3 sequence: CASSGPSGAENEQYF. CDR3 sequence (DNA): TGCGCCAGCAGCGGACCCTCAGGGGCTGAAAACGAGCAGTACTTC.

This clonotype was counted once. The J gene is TRBJ1-2, the V gene TRBV9, with a possible D match to TRBD1 (5 bases). V was pared by 0 bases and J by 2 bases, with 11 bases between. This CDR3 has 15 residues. Germline assignment: CDR1 SGDLS and CDR2 YYNGEE. The CDR3: CASSVATDRNYGYTF. The CDR3 bases are TGTGCCAGCAGCGTAGCGACAGATAGGAACTATGGCTACACCTTC.

This clonotype was found a few times. The chain is built from TRBV29-1 and TRBJ2-1; D call uncertain. Germline V gene sequence: CDR1 SQVTM, CDR2 ANQGSEA. This CDR3 is built from 13 residues. The ends were cut back, 7 bases at V and 3 bases at J, with 13 bases in the middle. The CDR3 DNA sequence: TGCAGCGCCAGGACCCCCCACTACAATGAGCAGTTCTTC. It yields the protein CSARTPHYNEQFF.

This clonotype was seen a handful of times. The J gene is TRBJ1-2, the V gene TRBV5-5; no reliable D call. V was trimmed by 4 bases and J by 0 bases, leaving 10 bases between them. Germline V gene data show CDR1 as SGHKS and CDR2 as YYEKEE (reference sequence). This CDR3 spans 14 amino acids. The CDR3 is CASSPDGTNYGYTF. The CDR3 DNA reads TGTGCCAGCAGCCCCGACGGAACTAACTATGGCTACACCTTC.

Notes on this clonotype: At one boundary the junction diverges from the germline segment, which might be a read error. The rearrangement uses TRBV20-1 and TRBJ1-6, with D hard to call. The germline gives CDR1 DFQATT, CDR2 SNEGSKA (reference sequence). The CDR3 runs to 16 residues. CDR3 DNA sequence: TGCAGTGCTAGAAGGGCCGGTCCCCTTCAGAGTTCACCCCCCCACTTT. Protein sequence: CSARRAGPLQSSPPHF.

The chain links TRBV7-2 to TRBJ1-6, with D perhaps matching TRBD1 (5 bases). Germline V gene lookup returns CDR1 SGHTA and CDR2 FQGNSA. V was shortened by 6 bases and J by 6 bases, with 18 bases between the two germline ends. CDR3 length: 16 amino acids. CDR3 amino acids: CASRISRTGLNSPLHF. In nucleotides, the CDR3 is TGTGCCAGCAGAATAAGTCGAACAGGCCTTAATTCACCCCTCCACTTT.

J is TRBJ1-5 and V is TRBV28; D not certain. This CDR3 region has 16 residues. Germline V gene sequence: CDR1 MDHEN, CDR2 SYDVKM. The V end lost 4 bases, the J end lost 6 bases, and 19 bases lay between the germline ends. The CDR3 reads CASSWMHSVSGQPQHF. In DNA form, the CDR3 reads TGTGCCAGCAGTTGGATGCACTCAGTTTCGGGTCAGCCCCAGCATTTT.

The gene calls are TRBV28 and TRBJ2-1; maybe TRBD2 (7 bases). This CDR3 is 16 amino acids long. The germline V and J ends were trimmed by 1 base and 4 bases, with 14 bases remaining between them. In germline, CDR1 is MDHEN, CDR2 SYDVKM. In DNA form, the CDR3 reads TGTGCCAGCAGTTTATTTCAGGGGACTATTTACAATGAGCAGTTCTTC. It yields the protein CASSLFQGTIYNEQFF.

This chain links TRBV5-5 with TRBJ2-6; TRBD1 might be the D (6 bases). Per germline, CDR1 SGHKS and CDR2 YYEKEE (reference sequence). The CDR3 is 16 residues long. V was trimmed by 0 bases and J by 4 bases, leaving 11 bases between them. The CDR3 nucleotides read TGTGCCAGCAGCTTGGTACAGGGTGACGGGGCCAACGTCCTGACTTTC. This encodes CASSLVQGDGANVLTF.

The chain has TRBV2 and TRBJ2-6, with D tentatively TRBD1 (5 bases). V was pared by 4 bases and J by 0 bases, with 13 bases between. The germline gives CDR1 SNHLY, CDR2 FYNNEI. CDR3 size: 17 residues. The CDR3 DNA follows: TGTGCCAGCAGTGTTACAGGCCAAAGCTCTGGGGCCAACGTCCTGACTTTC. Amino acids: CASSVTGQSSGANVLTF.